This entry lists 2 T cell receptor beta chains sequenced from one sample in a study of cytomegalovirus exposure and HLA in healthy donors. Assay: immunoSEQ multiplex PCR; the TCRdb copy retains only in-frame clones and omits some. The table records 65,000 to 90,000 clones, about 95% of them present only once. Material for sequencing was PBMCs. Source of these receptors: a man aged 18 to 29 in good health and CMV-seronegative.

Written as DNA, the CDR3 is TGTGCCAGCACTCCCCATCAGGGGGATCGCTACGAGCAGTACTTC. Its translation: CASTPHQGDRYEQYF. The chain joins TRBV27 to TRBJ2-7; 7 bases match TRBD1. V shed 7 bases and J 3 bases; nucleotides not matched to a gene: 12. This CDR3 contains 15 residues. Germline values: CDR1 MNHEY, CDR2 SMNVEV (reference sequence).

The CDR3 spells CASSLVPTGVGGEAFF. The CDR3 region has the DNA TGCGCCAGCAGCTTGGTCCCAACAGGAGTCGGGGGTGAAGCTTTCTTT. The chain carries TRBV5-1 and TRBJ1-1; possible D gene TRBD1, 5 bases. Germline CDR1 is SGHRS and CDR2 is YFSETQ. The germline V and J ends were trimmed by 0 bases and 7 bases, with 19 bases remaining between them. The CDR3 runs 16 residues.